These 24 T cell receptor beta chains were sequenced from one sample in a study of blood T cell repertoires in COVID-19. Sequenced by immunoSEQ multiplex PCR; TCRdb stores in-frame clones only, minus some. The table lists about 55,000 clones, 75% to 90% of them singletons. The sample was peripheral blood. Receptor source: a human donor in a cohort sampled during active COVID-19.

The V call is TRBV5-1, the J call TRBJ1-1; 8 bases are shared with TRBD1. V shed 6 bases and J 4 bases; nucleotides not matched to a gene: 8. The CDR3 has 14 residues. Germline V gene data show CDR1 as SGHRS and CDR2 as YFSETQ. CDR3 in DNA: TGCGCCAGCAACCCCTCGACAGGGGTCACTGAAGCTTTCTTT. Its translation is CASNPSTGVTEAFF.

The chain combines TRBV7-2 with TRBJ1-1; unclear D gene. V lost 1 base, J lost 6 bases, and 12 bases lay in between. The V gene's germline CDR1 is SGHTA and CDR2 FQGNSA. The CDR3 is made up of 14 amino acids. CDR3 nucleotides: TGTGCCAGCAGCTTAGGAGCTGAAACGGCTGAAGCTTTCTTT. It translates to CASSLGAETAEAFF. The full variable domain, with the rest looked up from reference TRBV7-2 and TRBJ1-1, is GAGVSQSPSNKVTEKGKDVELRCDPISGHTALYWYRQSLGQGLEFLIYFQGNSAPDKSGLPSDRFSAERTGGSVSTLTIQRTQQEDSAVYLCASSLGAETAEAFFGQGTRLTVV.

This clone has a handful of counts. The J gene is TRBJ2-2, the V gene TRBV23-1; D may be TRBD1 (6 bases). TRBV23-1 is an open reading frame, and its role is uncertain. The CDR3 sequence is 18 residues long. The germline V and J ends were trimmed by 0 bases and 5 bases, with 19 bases remaining between them. In DNA form, the CDR3 reads TGCGCCAGCAGTCAATCAGTCGGGACACCGGAGAGAACCGGGGAGCTGTTTTTT. Protein: CASSQSVGTPERTGELFF.

This sequence joins TRBV7-8 and TRBJ1-2; D possibly corresponds to TRBD1 (6 bases). The CDR3 runs 16 residues. V was clipped by 5 bases and J by 4 bases, with 20 bases between them. Looked up from germline, CDR1 is SGHVS and CDR2 is FQNEAQ. CDR3 nucleotide sequence: TGTGCCAGCAGCCAGGGACACCAGAGGGATGGCTATGGCTACACCTTC. This codes for CASSQGHQRDGYGYTF.

The chain recombines TRBV28 with TRBJ1-1, with D unresolved. Germline lookup yields CDR1 MDHEN and CDR2 SYDVKM. CDR3 length equals 13 residues. V lost 6 bases, J lost 6 bases, and 14 bases lay in between. As DNA, the CDR3 is TGTGCCAGCAGCCTCGTGCCCGCGGCTGAAGCTTTCTTT. This gives the protein CASSLVPAAEAFF.

The V gene is TRBV25-1, the J gene TRBJ1-1, with a possible D match to TRBD1 (5 bases). This CDR3 contains 15 residues. Trimming left V 3 bases short and J 4 bases short, with 15 bases between. CDR1 and CDR2 (germline): MGHDK, SYGVNS. CDR3 nucleotides: TGTGCCAGCAGTGATACAGGCAGCTTGGGCACTGAAGCTTTCTTT. Encoded protein: CASSDTGSLGTEAFF.

This rearrangement joins TRBV7-2 to TRBJ2-7; a possible D gene is TRBD2 (6 bases). V was clipped by 4 bases and J by 3 bases, with 28 bases between them. The germline V gene encodes CDR1 SGHTA and CDR2 FQGNSA. The CDR3 loop spans 19 amino acids. The CDR3 loop is CASSSGEVKGADRNYEQYF. The CDR3 DNA reads as TGTGCCAGCAGCTCGGGAGAGGTGAAGGGTGCGGATCGAAACTACGAGCAGTACTTC.

This chain uses TRBV10-3 with TRBJ2-7; a possible D gene is TRBD1 (5 bases). V shed 0 bases and J shed 6 bases, with 12 bases lying between them. The CDR3 contains 14 residues. Germline V CDR1 and CDR2: ENHRY, SYGVKD. The CDR3 sequence is CAISESLDRGEQYF. CDR3 DNA: TGTGCCATCAGTGAGTCGCTGGATAGGGGCGAGCAGTACTTC.

This rearrangement joins TRBV6-1 to TRBJ2-5; TRBD2 aligns across 14 bases. Trimming cost V 4 bases and J 7 bases; bases outside gene matches: 11. The CDR3 runs 17 residues. Germline assignment: CDR1 MNHNS and CDR2 SASEGT. This chain's CDR3 is CASSGLIGTSGRMTQYF. The DNA of the CDR3 is TGTGCCAGCAGTGGACTTATCGGGACTAGCGGGAGAATGACCCAGTACTTC.

CDR3 sequence reads: CASSYRLQGPEAFF. CDR3 nucleotide sequence: TGTGCCAGCAGTTACCGCTTACAGGGGCCTGAAGCTTTCTTT. The chain uses TRBV6-5 and TRBJ1-1, with 7 bases identical to TRBD1. In germline, CDR1 is MNHEY, CDR2 SVGAGI. CDR3 length equals 14 residues. The V segment lost 2 bases and the J segment 6 bases; nucleotides outside the gene matches: 6.

There are a few counts of this clone. The chain combines TRBV9 with TRBJ2-7, with 9 positions matching TRBD2. With V trimmed by 0 bases and J by 1 base, 5 bases remained unmatched. The CDR3 has 16 residues. Germline-derived CDR1 and CDR2 are SGDLS and YYNGEE. Written as DNA, the CDR3 is TGTGCCAGCAGCGTAGATCTAGCGGGGCCTTCCTACGAGCAGTACTTC. Protein: CASSVDLAGPSYEQYF. The full variable domain, in which reference TRBV9 and TRBJ2-7 provide the parts outside the CDR3, is DSGVTQTPKHLITATGQRVTLRCSPRSGDLSVYWYQQSLDQGLQFLIQYYNGEERAKGNILERFSAQQFPDLHSELNLSSLELGDSALYFCASSVDLAGPSYEQYFGPGTRLTVT.

The gene calls are TRBV7-9 and TRBJ1-4; 12 bases are shared with TRBD1. V was pared by 4 bases and J by 7 bases, with 7 bases of the junction left unmatched. Germline assignment: CDR1 SEHNR and CDR2 FQNEAQ (reference sequence). The CDR3 spans 16 residues. The CDR3 is CASSSGTGGISEKLFF. CDR3 coding DNA: TGTGCCAGCAGCTCCGGGACAGGGGGCATTTCTGAAAAACTGTTTTTT.

This chain joins TRBV5-4 and TRBJ2-7, with TRBD1 matching over 7 bases. Per germline, CDR1 SGHNT and CDR2 YYREEE (reference sequence). V shed 2 bases and J 6 bases; nucleotides not matched to a gene: 8. This CDR3 has 14 amino acids. CDR3 nucleotides: TGTGCCAGCAGCTTTTCGGGACAGTACCGCGAGCAGTACTTC. Its protein product is CASSFSGQYREQYF.

DNA for the CDR3: TGTGCCAGCAGCGTAGTGTGGACTACAAATGAGCAGTTCTTC. The encoded protein is CASSVVWTTNEQFF. The gene calls are TRBV9 and TRBJ2-1, with TRBD2 as a possible D gene (6 bases). V was cut by 0 bases and J by 7 bases, with 11 bases left in between. Germline V gene data show CDR1 as SGDLS and CDR2 as YYNGEE. This CDR3 is 14 amino acids long.

The chain links TRBV5-4 to TRBJ2-7; TRBD2 matches 9 bases. The CDR3 is 15 amino acids. V was clipped by 0 bases and J by 1 base; unmatched bases: 2. Looked up from germline, CDR1 is SGHNT and CDR2 is YYREEE (reference sequence). The CDR3 reads CASSLGLAESYEQYF. The CDR3 nucleotides read TGTGCCAGCAGCTTGGGACTAGCGGAGTCCTACGAGCAGTACTTC.

The chain joins TRBV3-1 (or the pseudogene TRBV3-2) to TRBJ2-5, with 8 positions matching TRBD2. V was pared by 1 base and J by 5 bases, with 3 bases of the junction left unmatched. Germline CDR1 LGHDT, CDR2 YNNKEL (reference sequence). This CDR3 region has 14 residues. The CDR3 reads CASSQGRGGETQYF. The CDR3 coding sequence is TGTGCCAGCAGCCAAGGTCGGGGGGGGGAGACCCAGTACTTC.

This clone was detected once. The genes are TRBV19 and TRBJ2-2; the match to TRBD2 covers 9 bases. CDR1 is LNHDA, CDR2 SQIVND, per germline (reference sequence). The CDR3 sequence is 16 residues long. The V and J ends lost 3 bases and 6 bases, in that order; junction bases with no gene match: 8. CDR3 sequence: CASSMAAGGRSGELFF. The CDR3 DNA sequence: TGTGCCAGTAGTATGGCAGCGGGAGGACGATCCGGGGAGCTGTTTTTT.

The chain is built from TRBV4-1 and TRBJ1-2; TRBD1 agrees at 8 bases. J gave up 6 bases and V 4 bases, and 10 bases lay outside the gene matches. There are 15 residues in the CDR3. CDR1 and CDR2 (germline): MGHRA, YSYEKL. The CDR3 reads CASSPGTGGPHGYTF. CDR3 nucleotides: TGCGCCAGCAGCCCCGGGACAGGCGGCCCCCATGGCTACACCTTC.

The chain is built from TRBV5-1 and TRBJ2-7, with 9 bases that match TRBD1. Per the germline V gene, CDR1 is SGHRS and CDR2 is YFSETQ. J gave up 6 bases and V 3 bases, and 10 bases lay outside the gene matches. The CDR3 is made up of 15 amino acids. The CDR3 sequence is CASSSSPGTGIEQYF. The DNA of the CDR3 is TGCGCCAGCAGCTCAAGTCCCGGGACAGGGATCGAGCAGTACTTC.

V is TRBV30 and J is TRBJ1-1; D ambiguous. V lost 1 base and J 0 bases, leaving 9 bases between the germline ends. The germline gives CDR1 GTSNPN, CDR2 SVGIG (reference sequence). The CDR3 sequence is 14 residues long. The CDR3 DNA is TGTGCCTGGAGTGGGGCCCCCATGAACACTGAAGCTTTCTTT. This encodes CAWSGAPMNTEAFF.

Here the CDR3 DNA reads TGTGCCAGCAGCCCCGGGACAGGACTTTACGAGCAGTACTTC. It codes for CASSPGTGLYEQYF. V usage is TRBV3-1 (or the pseudogene TRBV3-2) and J usage is TRBJ2-7, with 8 bases fitting TRBD1. Germline CDR1 LGHDT, CDR2 YNNKEL (reference sequence). The V gene end was trimmed by 4 bases and the J gene end by 4 bases; junction bases not matched to a gene: 6. This CDR3 region has 14 residues.

This sequence joins TRBV11-2 and TRBJ2-4, with D unresolved. The germline V gene encodes CDR1 SGHAT and CDR2 FQNNGV. V was cut by 3 bases and J by 5 bases, with 8 bases left in between. CDR3 length: 13 residues. The CDR3 DNA sequence: TGTGCCAGCAGCTTTAACTTCCAAAACATTCAGTACTTC. It is translated as CASSFNFQNIQYF.

V and J are TRBV7-8 and TRBJ1-2, with D hard to call. CDR3 length: 14 amino acids. The V end was cut by 2 bases, the J end by 5 bases, with 12 bases between. CDR1 and CDR2 (germline): SGHVS, FQNEAQ. Here the CDR3 DNA reads TGTGCCAGCAGCTTAAGTGGGCAGAGTTATGGCTACACCTTC. It specifies CASSLSGQSYGYTF.

The chain couples TRBV5-1 to TRBJ2-1, with 7 bases identical to TRBD2. The CDR3 consists of 15 residues. Losses at the gene ends were 2 bases for V and 0 bases for J; bases not matched to a gene: 2. Germline V gene lookup returns CDR1 SGHRS and CDR2 YFSETQ. The CDR3 region is CASSFQRGSYNEQFF. CDR3 bases: TGCGCCAGCAGCTTCCAGCGGGGCTCCTACAATGAGCAGTTCTTC.